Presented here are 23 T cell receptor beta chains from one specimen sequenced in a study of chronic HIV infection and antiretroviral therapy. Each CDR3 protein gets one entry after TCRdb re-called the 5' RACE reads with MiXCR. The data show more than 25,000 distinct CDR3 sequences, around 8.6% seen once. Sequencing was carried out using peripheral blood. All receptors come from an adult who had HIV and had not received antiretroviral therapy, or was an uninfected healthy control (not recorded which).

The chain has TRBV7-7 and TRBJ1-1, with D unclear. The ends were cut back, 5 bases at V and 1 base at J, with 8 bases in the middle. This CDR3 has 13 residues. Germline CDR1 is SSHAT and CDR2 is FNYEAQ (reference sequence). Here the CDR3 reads CASSAQENTEAFF. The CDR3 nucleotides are TGTGCCAGCAGCGCCCAAGAGAACACTGAAGCTTTCTTT.

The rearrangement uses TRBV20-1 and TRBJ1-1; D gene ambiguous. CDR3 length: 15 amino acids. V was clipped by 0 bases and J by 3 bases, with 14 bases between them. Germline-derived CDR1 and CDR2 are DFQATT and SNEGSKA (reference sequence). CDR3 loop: CSARDTSEDHTEAFF. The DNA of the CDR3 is TGCAGTGCTAGAGATACCTCTGAGGACCACACTGAAGCTTTCTTT.

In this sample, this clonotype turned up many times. CDR3 protein: CASSLERGHTEAFF. Written as DNA, the CDR3 is TGTGCCAGCAGCTTAGAAAGGGGGCACACTGAAGCTTTCTTT. The V and J genes are TRBV11-2 and TRBJ1-1; 7 nucleotides match TRBD1. V dropped 0 bases and J dropped 3; count of bases not matched to a gene: 1. This CDR3 contains 14 residues. Germline assignment: CDR1 SGHAT and CDR2 FQNNGV.

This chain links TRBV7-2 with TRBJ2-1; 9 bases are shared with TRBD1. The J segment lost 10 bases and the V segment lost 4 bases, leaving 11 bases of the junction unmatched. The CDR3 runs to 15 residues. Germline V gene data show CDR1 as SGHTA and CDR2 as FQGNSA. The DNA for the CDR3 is TGTGCCAGCAGCTCCGCCATACCAACAGGGGGCGAGCAGTTCTTC. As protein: CASSSAIPTGGEQFF.

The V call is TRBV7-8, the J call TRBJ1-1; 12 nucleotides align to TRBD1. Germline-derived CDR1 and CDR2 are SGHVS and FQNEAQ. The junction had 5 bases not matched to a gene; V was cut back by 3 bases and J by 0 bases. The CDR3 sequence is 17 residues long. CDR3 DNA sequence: TGTGCCAGCAGCTTCGGGACAGGGGGCTTCATGAACACTGAAGCTTTCTTT. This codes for CASSFGTGGFMNTEAFF.

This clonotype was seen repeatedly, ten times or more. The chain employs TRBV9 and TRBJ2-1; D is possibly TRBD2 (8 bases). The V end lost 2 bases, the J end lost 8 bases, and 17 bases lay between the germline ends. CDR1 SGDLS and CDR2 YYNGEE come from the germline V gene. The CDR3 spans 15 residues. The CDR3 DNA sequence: TGTGCCAGCAGCGTCGAGGGACTAGGGGGCGATGAGCAGTTCTTC. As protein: CASSVEGLGGDEQFF.

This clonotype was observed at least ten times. Written as DNA, the CDR3 is TGTGCCAGCAGGTGGACTAGCGGGGGCTACGAGCAGTACTTC. The encoded protein is CASRWTSGGYEQYF. This sequence joins TRBV6-2 or TRBV6-3 and TRBJ2-7; 13 bases are shared with TRBD2. V gave up 6 bases and J gave up 3 bases; unmatched junction bases: 2. Per the germline V gene, CDR1 is MNHEY and CDR2 is SVGEGT. This CDR3 has 14 amino acids.

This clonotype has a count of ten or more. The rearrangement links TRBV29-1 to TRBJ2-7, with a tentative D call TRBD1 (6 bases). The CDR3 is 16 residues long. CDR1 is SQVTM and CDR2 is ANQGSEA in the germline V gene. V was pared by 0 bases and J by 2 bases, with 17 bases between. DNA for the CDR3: TGCAGCGTTGAAGAGGGGGAGACAGGTGGAACCTACGAGCAGTACTTC. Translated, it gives CSVEEGETGGTYEQYF.

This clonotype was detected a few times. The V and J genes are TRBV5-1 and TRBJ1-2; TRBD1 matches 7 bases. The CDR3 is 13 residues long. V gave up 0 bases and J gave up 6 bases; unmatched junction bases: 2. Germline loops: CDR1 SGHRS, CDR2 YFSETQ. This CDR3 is CASSLGQGDGYTF. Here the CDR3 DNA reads TGCGCCAGCAGCTTGGGACAGGGAGATGGCTACACCTTC.

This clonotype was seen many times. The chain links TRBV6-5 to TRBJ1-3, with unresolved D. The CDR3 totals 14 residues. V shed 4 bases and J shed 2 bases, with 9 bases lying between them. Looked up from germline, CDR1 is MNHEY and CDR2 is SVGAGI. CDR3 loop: CASSSIITGNTIYF. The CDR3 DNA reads TGTGCCAGCAGTTCTATCATAACTGGAAACACCATATATTTT.

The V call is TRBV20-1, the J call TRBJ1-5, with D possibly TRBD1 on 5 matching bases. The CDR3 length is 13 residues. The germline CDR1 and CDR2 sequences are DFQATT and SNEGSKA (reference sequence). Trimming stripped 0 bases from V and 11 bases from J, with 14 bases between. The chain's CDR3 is CSARDQEGRAQHF. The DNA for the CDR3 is TGCAGTGCTAGAGACCAGGAGGGCAGGGCCCAGCATTTT.

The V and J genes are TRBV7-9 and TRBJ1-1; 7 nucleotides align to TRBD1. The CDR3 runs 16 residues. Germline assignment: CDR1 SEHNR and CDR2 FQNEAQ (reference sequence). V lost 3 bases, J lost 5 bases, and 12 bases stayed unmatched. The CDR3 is CASSFDRDGPGTEAFF. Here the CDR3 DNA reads TGTGCCAGCAGCTTTGACAGGGATGGGCCGGGGACTGAAGCTTTCTTT.

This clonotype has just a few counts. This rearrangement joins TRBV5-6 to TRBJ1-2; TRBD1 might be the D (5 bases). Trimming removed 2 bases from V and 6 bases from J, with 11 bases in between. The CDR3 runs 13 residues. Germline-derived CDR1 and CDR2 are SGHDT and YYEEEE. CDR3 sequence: CASSLRGSNGYTF. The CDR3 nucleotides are TGTGCCAGCAGCTTAAGGGGATCGAATGGCTACACCTTC.

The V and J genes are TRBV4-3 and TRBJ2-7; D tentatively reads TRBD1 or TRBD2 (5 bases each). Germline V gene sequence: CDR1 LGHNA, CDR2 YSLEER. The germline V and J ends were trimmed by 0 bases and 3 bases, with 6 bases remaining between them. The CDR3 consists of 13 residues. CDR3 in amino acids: CASSQDGGYEQYF. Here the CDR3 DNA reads TGCGCCAGCAGCCAAGATGGGGGCTACGAGCAGTACTTC.

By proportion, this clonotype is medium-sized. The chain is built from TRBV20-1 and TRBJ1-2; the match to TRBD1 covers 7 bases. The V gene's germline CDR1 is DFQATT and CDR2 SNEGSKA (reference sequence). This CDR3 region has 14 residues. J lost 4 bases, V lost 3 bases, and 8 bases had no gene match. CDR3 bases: TGCAGTGCTAGGCCAGGACAGGTCTCCTATGGCTACACCTTC. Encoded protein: CSARPGQVSYGYTF.

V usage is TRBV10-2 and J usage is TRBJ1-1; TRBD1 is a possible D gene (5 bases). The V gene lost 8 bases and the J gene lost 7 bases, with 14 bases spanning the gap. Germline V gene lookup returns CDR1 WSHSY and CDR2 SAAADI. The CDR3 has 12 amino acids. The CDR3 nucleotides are TGCGCCAGCGGGCCAGGGCCTCTTGAAGCTTTCTTT. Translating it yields CASGPGPLEAFF.

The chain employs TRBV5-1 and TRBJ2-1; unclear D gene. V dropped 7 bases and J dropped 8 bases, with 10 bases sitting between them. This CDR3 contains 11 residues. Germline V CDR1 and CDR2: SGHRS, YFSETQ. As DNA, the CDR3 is TGCGCCAGCGGCCTCCAGGATGAGCAGTTCTTC. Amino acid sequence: CASGLQDEQFF.

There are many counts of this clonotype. The CDR3 region has the DNA TGCAGTGCCGCCGGCGTAGCTTTGAACACTGAAGCTTTCTTT. Protein: CSAAGVALNTEAFF. The J gene is TRBJ1-1, the V gene TRBV20-1; D remains unclear. Between the trimmed V and J ends, which lost 6 bases and 0 bases, there was a span of 14 bases. Germline V gene data show CDR1 as DFQATT and CDR2 as SNEGSKA (reference sequence). This CDR3 is built from 14 residues.

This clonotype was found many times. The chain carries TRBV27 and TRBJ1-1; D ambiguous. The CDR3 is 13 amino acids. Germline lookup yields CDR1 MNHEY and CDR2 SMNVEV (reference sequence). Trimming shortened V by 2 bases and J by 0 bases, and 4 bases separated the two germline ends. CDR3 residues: CASSLIMNTEAFF. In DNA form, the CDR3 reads TGTGCCAGCAGTTTAATAATGAACACTGAAGCTTTCTTT.

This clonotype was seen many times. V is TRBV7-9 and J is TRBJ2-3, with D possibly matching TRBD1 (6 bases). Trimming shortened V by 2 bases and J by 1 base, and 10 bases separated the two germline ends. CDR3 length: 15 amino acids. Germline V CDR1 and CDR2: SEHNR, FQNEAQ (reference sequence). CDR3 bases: TGTGCCAGCAGCTTACGCAGGGGAGGCACAGATACGCAGTATTTT. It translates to CASSLRRGGTDTQYF.

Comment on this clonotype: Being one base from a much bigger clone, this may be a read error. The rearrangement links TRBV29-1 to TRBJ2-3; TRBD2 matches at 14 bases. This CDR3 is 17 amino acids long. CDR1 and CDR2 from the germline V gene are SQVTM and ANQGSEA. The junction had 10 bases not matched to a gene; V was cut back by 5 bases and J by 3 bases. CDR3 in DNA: TGCAGCGTTCCCTCGGGACTAGCGGGAGCGAGGACAGATACGCAGTATTTT. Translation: CSVPSGLAGARTDTQYF.

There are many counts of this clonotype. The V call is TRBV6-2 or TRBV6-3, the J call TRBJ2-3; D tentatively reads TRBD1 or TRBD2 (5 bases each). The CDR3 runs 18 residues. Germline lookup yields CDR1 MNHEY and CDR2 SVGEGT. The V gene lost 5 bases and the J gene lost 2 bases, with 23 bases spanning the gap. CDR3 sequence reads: CASSPRDLILRATDTQYF. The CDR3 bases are TGTGCCAGCAGTCCCCGGGACCTTATCCTTCGGGCCACAGATACGCAGTATTTT.

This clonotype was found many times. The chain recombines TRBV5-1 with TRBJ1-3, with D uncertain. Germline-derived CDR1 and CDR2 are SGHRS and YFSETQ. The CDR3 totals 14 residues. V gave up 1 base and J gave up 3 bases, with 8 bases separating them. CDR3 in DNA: TGCGCCAGCAGCTTGTCCGGGTATGGAAACACCATATATTTT. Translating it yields CASSLSGYGNTIYF.